These T cell receptor beta chains were read from a single sample in a study of T cell responses to AZD1222 COVID-19 vaccine. The assay was immunoSEQ multiplex PCR, and TCRdb's table has in-frame clones only and misses some. The sample includes some 150,000 clones, 90% to 95% of them seen just once. This material consisted of peripheral blood, taken on day 0 of AZD1222 vaccination. The receptors here all came from an adult in good health. Both conserved end residues are part of each CDR3. D genes are given only for firm matches. Rows may omit the clone size; those that give it use once, few, many or a size class.

size | J | D | V | CDR3 | DNA
. | TRBJ1-1 | . | TRBV3-1/TRBV3-2 | CASSQSGSDTEAFF | TGTGCCAGCAGCCAGAGCGGGTCCGACACTGAAGCTTTCTTT
. | TRBJ2-7 | . | TRBV7-2 | CASSLRVGHEQYF | TGTGCCAGCAGCTTAAGGGTCGGTCACGAGCAGTACTTC
. | TRBJ2-1 | TRBD2 | TRBV30 | CAWVPLAGYYNEQFF | TGTGCCTGGGTCCCACTAGCGGGGTACTACAATGAGCAGTTCTTC
. | TRBJ1-1 | . | TRBV24-1 | CATSSGLNTEAFF | TGTGCCACCAGTTCGGGATTGAACACTGAAGCTTTCTTT
few | TRBJ2-3 | . | TRBV24-1 | CATSRETDTQYF | TGTGCCACCAGTAGGGAGACAGATACGCAGTATTTT
. | TRBJ1-4 | . | TRBV6-5 | CASSLVGEKLFF | TGTGCCAGCAGTTTGGTTGGCGAAAAACTGTTTTTT
. | TRBJ2-7 | . | TRBV18 | CASSPVGFYEQYF | TGTGCCAGCTCACCAGTGGGGTTCTACGAGCAGTACTTC
. | TRBJ1-2 | TRBD1 | TRBV6-5 | CASSGDRIRGYTF | TGTGCCAGCAGCGGGGACAGGATAAGAGGCTACACCTTC
. | TRBJ2-2 | TRBD2 | TRBV5-1 | CASAGLAGDTGELFF | TGCGCCTCAGCCGGACTAGCGGGGGACACCGGGGAGCTGTTTTTT
. | TRBJ1-1 | . | TRBV5-6 | CASSTWTRVNTEAFF | TGTGCCAGCAGCACATGGACCAGGGTCAACACTGAAGCTTTCTTT
once | TRBJ2-7 | TRBD1 | TRBV19 | CASSSLGVRDSDPYEQYF | TGTGCCAGTAGCTCCCTAGGGGTCCGGGACAGTGACCCCTACGAGCAGTACTTC
once | TRBJ1-3 | . | TRBV4-1 | CASSQELSGNTIYF | TGCGCCAGCAGCCAAGAGCTCAGTGGAAACACCATATATTTT
. | TRBJ2-5 | . | TRBV6-5 | CASSTGLGETQYF | TGTGCCAGCAGTACAGGGTTGGGGGAGACCCAGTACTTC
. | TRBJ1-6 | . | TRBV9 | CASSVGKGAYNSPLHF | TGTGCCAGCAGCGTAGGGAAAGGGGCCTATAATTCACCCCTCCACTTT
. | TRBJ2-6 | . | TRBV19 | CASSTLGFSGANVLTF | TGTGCCAGTAGTACCCTCGGGTTCTCTGGGGCCAACGTCCTGACTTTC
. | TRBJ2-2 | TRBD2 | TRBV3-1/TRBV3-2 | CASSQRGLAGYTGELFF | TGTGCCAGCAGCCAACGGGGACTAGCGGGTTACACCGGGGAGCTGTTTTTT
. | TRBJ1-5 | . | TRBV9 | CASSVSGTSNQPQHF | TGTGCCAGCAGCGTTTCCGGGACAAGCAATCAGCCCCAGCATTTT
. | TRBJ1-5 | TRBD1 | TRBV12-3/TRBV12-4 | CASSRTGDQPQHF | TGTGCCAGCAGTAGGACAGGTGATCAGCCCCAGCATTTT
. | TRBJ1-1 | . | TRBV11-2 | CASSLEWDDNTEAFF | TGTGCCAGCAGCTTAGAGTGGGACGACAACACTGAAGCTTTCTTT
few | TRBJ2-2 | . | TRBV19 | CASTRGQNTGELFF | TGTGCCAGTACCCGGGGACAGAACACCGGGGAGCTGTTTTTT
. | TRBJ1-2 | TRBD1 | TRBV19 | CASSNRDSNGYTF | TGTGCCAGTAGTAACCGGGACAGTAATGGCTACACCTTC
. | TRBJ2-2 | . | TRBV19 | CASGRSGELFF | TGTGCCAGTGGGAGGTCCGGGGAGCTGTTTTTT
. | TRBJ1-3 | . | TRBV5-1 | CASSLQGAGNTIYF | TGCGCCAGCAGCTTACAGGGTGCTGGAAACACCATATATTTT
. | TRBJ2-7 | . | TRBV4-3 | CASSLTRGSYEQYF | TGCGCCAGCAGCTTGACTAGGGGATCCTACGAGCAGTACTTC
. | TRBJ1-1 | . | TRBV11-3 | CASSLILGEAFF | TGTGCCAGCAGCTTAATTTTGGGTGAAGCTTTCTTT
once | TRBJ1-1 | . | TRBV19 | CASSIVAGRAEAFF | TGTGCCAGTAGTATAGTTGCGGGTAGAGCTGAAGCTTTCTTT
. | TRBJ1-4 | . | TRBV18 | CASSLAEKLFF | TGTGCCAGCTCACTGGCCGAAAAACTGTTTTTT
. | TRBJ2-7 | . | TRBV30 | CAWSGQGGRYEQYF | TGTGCCTGGAGTGGTCAGGGAGGCCGGTACGAGCAGTACTTC
. | TRBJ1-6 | TRBD1 | TRBV27 | CASSLDRGGNSPLHF | TGTGCCAGCAGTTTAGACAGGGGCGGTAATTCACCCCTCCACTTT
. | TRBJ2-7 | TRBD1 | TRBV5-4 | CASSPPGQGRYEQYF | TGTGCCAGCAGCCCCCCGGGACAGGGCAGATACGAGCAGTACTTC
. | TRBJ2-5 | TRBD1 | TRBV5-4 | CASSRGQGEAQETQYF | TGTGCCAGCAGTCGTGGACAGGGGGAGGCCCAAGAGACCCAGTACTTC
. | TRBJ2-1 | . | TRBV15 | CATSRDEGGPNNEQFF | TGTGCCACCAGCAGAGATGAAGGGGGGCCGAACAATGAGCAGTTCTTC
. | TRBJ2-1 | TRBD2 | TRBV14 | CASSQAWPTSGRATYSNEQFF | TGTGCCAGCAGCCAAGCCTGGCCCACTAGCGGGAGGGCCACCTACAGCAATGAGCAGTTCTTC
. | TRBJ1-6 | . | TRBV30 | CAWSVLTYNSPLHF | TGTGCCTGGAGTGTACTTACTTATAATTCACCCCTCCACTTT
. | TRBJ2-5 | TRBD1 | TRBV7-9 | CASSSGQGEWETQYF | TGTGCCAGCAGCTCGGGACAGGGGGAATGGGAGACCCAGTACTTC
. | TRBJ2-7 | . | TRBV11-2 | CASSLIISEKPNYEQYF | TGTGCCAGCAGCTTAATAATATCCGAGAAACCAAACTACGAGCAGTACTTC
. | TRBJ2-3 | TRBD2 | TRBV5-1 | CASSLVGGGAGDTQYF | TGCGCCAGCAGCTTGGTGGGCGGGGGGGCCGGCGATACGCAGTATTTT
. | TRBJ1-2 | . | TRBV5-4 | CASSLQGQALPGGYTF | TGTGCCAGCAGCTTGCAGGGCCAGGCCCTTCCAGGTGGCTACACCTTC
. | TRBJ1-2 | TRBD1 | TRBV7-3 | CASSRTGGNYGYTF | TGTGCCAGCAGCCGGACAGGGGGTAACTATGGCTACACCTTC
. | TRBJ1-1 | . | TRBV15 | CATSRDMGSGRAFF | TGTGCCACCAGCAGAGATATGGGGTCCGGGAGAGCTTTCTTT
. | TRBJ2-5 | TRBD2 | TRBV11-3 | CASSGTSGFGETQYF | TGTGCCAGCAGCGGGACTAGCGGGTTTGGGGAGACCCAGTACTTC
. | TRBJ1-3 | . | TRBV5-4 | CASSGGVIPGKSLAGNTIYF | TGTGCCAGCAGCGGTGGGGTGATTCCGGGGAAGAGTCTGGCTGGAAACACCATATATTTT
few | TRBJ2-7 | TRBD2 | TRBV9 | CASSVGAGLSYEQYF | TGTGCCAGCAGCGTAGGGGCGGGACTATCCTACGAGCAGTACTTC
few | TRBJ2-3 | . | TRBV3-1/TRBV3-2 | CASSHGAFTDTQYF | TGTGCCAGCAGCCATGGCGCTTTCACAGATACGCAGTATTTT
. | TRBJ1-1 | . | TRBV27 | CASSFDPRVDTEAFF | TGTGCCAGCAGTTTCGACCCCCGAGTGGACACTGAAGCTTTCTTT
once | TRBJ1-3 | . | TRBV18 | CASSPLGGPSSGNTIYF | TGTGCCAGCTCACCCTTGGGGGGGCCGAGCTCTGGAAACACCATATATTTT
. | TRBJ1-4 | . | TRBV4-1 | CASSQAWSAAPNEKLFF | TGCGCCAGCAGCCAAGCATGGTCGGCTGCGCCTAATGAAAAACTGTTTTTT